The sequence of this T cell receptor (beta chain) was determined in a study of cytomegalovirus exposure and HLA in healthy donors. Study-wide results and limits: The classifier was said to identify cytomegalovirus status with high specificity and sensitivity. Rare TCR sequences predominated, though certain public TCRs were found in many donors.

Remarks on this clone: Its matching antigen is unknown.

The CDR3 spans 17 residues. The germline V and J ends were trimmed by 6 bases and 2 bases, with 18 bases remaining between them. CDR1 is SGDLS, CDR2 YYNGEE, per germline. The repertoire was sequenced with immunoSEQ multiplex PCR; TCRdb's copy has only in-frame clones and lacks some. The top ten clones hold around 5% of a sample with about 170,000 clones, 85% to 90% of them seen once. The J gene is TRBJ2-6, the V gene TRBV9, with TRBD2 as a possible D gene (6 bases). The origin of this receptor is a woman under 40 in good health and CMV-seronegative. The sequenced sample was PBMCs. The CDR3 here is CASTRDAGGTGANVLTF. The DNA for the CDR3 is TGTGCCAGCACCCGAGATGCAGGAGGGACTGGGGCCAACGTCCTGACTTTC.